This TCR beta chain comes out of a study of persistence of HIV-infected CD4 T cells. The study's findings and limits: Rare CMV-responding cells carrying HIV-1 proviruses were not analyzed separately for TCR. Compared with CD3/CD28-stimulated cells, CMV- and Gag-responding cells showed lower TCRbeta richness.

The stimulus was an HIV-1 Gag 15-mer peptide pool, roughly 1 ug/peptide/mL. Memory cells lacking CD40L and CD69 with high CD45RO were sorted. A roughly 17-hour stimulation of CD8-depleted PBMCs used anti-CD28/CD49d costimulation, CD40-blocking antibody and enfuvirtide. The libraries were made with immunoSEQ version 4 in survey mode. Genomic DNA was diluted to roughly 9.4 ng/uL, up to about 1 ug per sample. Only in-frame clones appear in the TCRdb table, and some are missing; sequencing was by immunoSEQ multiplex PCR. Of about 39,000 clones listed, over 75% are singletons. As concerns this clone: Its cognate antigen is unknown.

CDR1 is MNHEY, CDR2 SMNVEV, per germline (reference sequence). CDR3 length: 12 amino acids. The V and J ends lost 8 bases and 9 bases, in that order; junction bases with no gene match: 5. Sequenced material: cultured CD4+ T cells from PBMCs, taken from a patient who received antiretroviral therapy. The chain is built from TRBV27 and TRBJ2-1; 9 nucleotides line up with TRBD1. This clonotype originated in an adult with HIV. The donor label of this sample is uncertain. In nucleotides, the CDR3 is TGTGCCAGCCATACAGGGGGCGGTGAGCAGTTCTTC. Amino acid sequence: CASHTGGGEQFF.